This TCR beta chain derives from a study of cytomegalovirus exposure and HLA in healthy donors. Study outcomes and limitations: Follow-up analysis seemed to connect common viral pathogens with several of the most significant clusters identified. Reportedly, HLA-A and HLA-B alleles of most subjects were accurately predicted from TCR beta. The authors later found HLA-associated TCR beta chains more clonally expanded than equally common others. Donors were assumed by presence/absence analyses to have roughly uniform sequencing depth.

This PCR relied on a set of 60 Vbeta primers and 13 Jbeta primers. Clones were sequenced by immunoSEQ multiplex PCR, and TCRdb holds only the in-frame ones, with some missing. Counted here are 170,000 or so clones, roughly 78% occurring once; the ten biggest clones make up approximately 3%. In its sample, this clone was seen a few times. What it recognizes is unknown. Germline-derived CDR1 and CDR2 are SGHDT and YYEEEE. J gave up 1 base and V 4 bases, and 6 bases lay outside the gene matches. This CDR3 is 15 amino acids long. The V call is TRBV5-6, the J call TRBJ1-1; 8 nucleotides agree with TRBD1. The sequenced sample consisted of PBMCs. The TCR sequence derives from a woman between 40 and 55 years old in good health and CMV-seronegative. CDR3 region: CASSLQDRANTEAFF. The CDR3, as DNA: TGTGCCAGCAGCCTACAGGACAGGGCGAACACTGAAGCTTTCTTT.